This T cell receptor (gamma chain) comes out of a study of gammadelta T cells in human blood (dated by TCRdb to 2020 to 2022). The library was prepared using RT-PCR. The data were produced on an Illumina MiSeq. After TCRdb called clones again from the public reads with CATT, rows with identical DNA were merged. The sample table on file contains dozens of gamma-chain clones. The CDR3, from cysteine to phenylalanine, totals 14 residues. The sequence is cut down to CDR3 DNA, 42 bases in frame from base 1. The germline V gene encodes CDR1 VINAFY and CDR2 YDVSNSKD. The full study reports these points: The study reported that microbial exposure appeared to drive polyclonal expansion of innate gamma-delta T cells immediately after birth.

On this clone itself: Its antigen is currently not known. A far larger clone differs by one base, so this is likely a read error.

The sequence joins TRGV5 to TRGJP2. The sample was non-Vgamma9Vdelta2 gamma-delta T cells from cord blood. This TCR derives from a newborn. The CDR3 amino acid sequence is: CANWDGNSDWIKTF. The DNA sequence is TGTGCCAACTGGGACGGTAATAGTGATTGGATCAAGACGTTT.